The 24 T cell receptor beta chains below were found in one sample sequenced in a study of blood T cell repertoires in COVID-19. The protocol was immunoSEQ multiplex PCR, while the TCRdb copy is restricted to in-frame clones and leaves out a portion. Here the sample spans some 430,000 clones, about 92% being singletons. Sequencing used PBMCs or T cells enriched from blood (not recorded which). These receptors originate from a man between 18 and 29 years old who had recovered from COVID-19.

The chain is built from TRBV10-3 and TRBJ1-3, with D possibly being TRBD1 (6 bases). This CDR3 is built from 16 residues. V dropped 4 bases and J dropped 4 bases, with 17 bases sitting between them. Germline V gene lookup returns CDR1 ENHRY and CDR2 SYGVKD. The CDR3 DNA sequence: TGTGCCATCAGTGCGACCCAGACAGGATCCGGAAACACCATATATTTT. This encodes CAISATQTGSGNTIYF.

This chain joins TRBV6-5 and TRBJ1-1; possible D gene TRBD1, 5 bases. Germline CDR1 and CDR2: MNHEY and SVGAGI. The V gene lost 6 bases and the J gene lost 1 base, with 15 bases spanning the gap. CDR3 length equals 15 residues. CDR3 nucleotide sequence: TGTGCCAGCAGGGCGCAGCGGGGCGGGAACACTGAAGCTTTCTTT. It yields the protein CASRAQRGGNTEAFF.

The CDR3 DNA reads as TGTGCCAGCAGTTTAAGTTCCGGGGGTCACAATTCACCCCTCCACTTT. It is translated as CASSLSSGGHNSPLHF. V usage is TRBV27 and J usage is TRBJ1-6, with D perhaps matching TRBD1 (5 bases). CDR3 size: 16 residues. Trimming took 2 bases from V and 7 from J, leaving 15 bases between them. From germline, CDR1 is MNHEY and CDR2 SMNVEV (reference sequence).

The chain is built from TRBV5-1 and TRBJ1-6; a weak D match, TRBD1 (5 bases). Germline V CDR1 and CDR2: SGHRS, YFSETQ. V lost 1 base to trimming and J lost 5 bases, with 10 bases between them. The CDR3 is 15 residues long. CDR3 bases: TGCGCCAGCAGCTTGCAGGGCTGGGATAATTCACCCCTCCACTTT. As protein: CASSLQGWDNSPLHF.

This clone showed up just once. The chain uses TRBV11-3 and TRBJ1-6; 8 bases line up with TRBD1. The CDR3 consists of 15 residues. With V trimmed by 1 base and J by 10 bases, 6 bases remained unmatched. Germline CDR1 is SGHNT and CDR2 is YENEEA. The DNA for the CDR3 is TGTGCCAGCAGCTTAGGTGGGACAGGAGGCTCACCCCTCCACTTT. This translates into CASSLGGTGGSPLHF.

The V gene is TRBV4-1, the J gene TRBJ2-2, with TRBD2 matching over 11 bases. The germline V gene encodes CDR1 MGHRA and CDR2 YSYEKL. V shed 0 bases, J shed 7 bases, and the junction held 10 bases outside the gene matches. The CDR3 runs 18 residues. DNA of the CDR3: TGCGCCAGCAGCCAAGATCTGCTTAGCGGGGGGGCAGGCGGGGAGCTGTTTTTT. Its protein product is CASSQDLLSGGAGGELFF.

The chain carries TRBV25-1 and TRBJ2-7; 10 bases map to TRBD2. The CDR3 consists of 14 residues. Germline lookup yields CDR1 MGHDK and CDR2 SYGVNS. V trimming: 5 bases; J trimming: 1 base; junction bases outside the gene matches: 2. The CDR3 DNA reads as TGTGCCAGCAGTAAAGCGGGAGGGTCCTACGAGCAGTACTTC. Translation: CASSKAGGSYEQYF.

The gene calls are TRBV29-1 and TRBJ2-7, with a tentative D call TRBD1 (5 bases). The CDR3 covers 13 residues. Germline CDR1 and CDR2: SQVTM and ANQGSEA. Trimming stripped 8 bases from V and 1 base from J, with 15 bases between. Here the CDR3 reads CSWRTTNSYEQYF. CDR3 bases: TGCAGCTGGCGGACAACGAATTCCTACGAGCAGTACTTC.

The chain uses TRBV9 and TRBJ2-5; 11 bases are a match to TRBD2. The CDR3 sequence is 16 residues long. Germline values: CDR1 SGDLS, CDR2 YYNGEE. With 0 bases clipped from V and 6 bases from J, the junction kept 7 bases outside the gene matches. The DNA for the CDR3 is TGTGCCAGCAGCGTAGCTACTAGCGGGAGCGTGAAGACCCAGTACTTC. Its protein is CASSVATSGSVKTQYF.

V and J are TRBV3-1 (or the pseudogene TRBV3-2) and TRBJ2-3; 7 nucleotides agree with TRBD2. Germline CDR1 LGHDT, CDR2 YNNKEL (reference sequence). The length of the CDR3 is 12 residues. With V trimmed by 11 bases and J by 5 bases, 7 bases remained unmatched. The CDR3 here is CACAAGEDTQYF. In nucleotides, the CDR3 is TGTGCCTGTGCGGCGGGAGAAGATACGCAGTATTTT.

The rearrangement joins TRBV29-1 to TRBJ2-3; D is possibly TRBD1 (6 bases). The CDR3 covers 13 residues. V was pared by 6 bases and J by 2 bases, with 12 bases between. The germline V gene has CDR1 SQVTM and CDR2 ANQGSEA. The CDR3 nucleotides read TGCAGCGTCGCGGACAGAGTCACAGATACGCAGTATTTT. Its protein product is CSVADRVTDTQYF.

This rearrangement joins TRBV7-9 to TRBJ2-1; D call uncertain. The germline V gene has CDR1 SEHNR and CDR2 FQNEAQ (reference sequence). Trimming pared 1 base from V and 0 bases from J, leaving 7 bases between. The CDR3 spans 15 residues. CDR3 DNA sequence: TGTGCCAGCAGCTTAGGTGCGGACTCCTACAATGAGCAGTTCTTC. Protein product: CASSLGADSYNEQFF. Looking up the rest from reference TRBV7-9 and TRBJ2-1 gives the full variable domain: DTGVSQNPRHKITKRGQNVTFRCDPISEHNRLYWYRQTLGQGPEFLTYFQNEAQLEKSRLLSDRFSAERPKGSFSTLEIQRTEQGDSAMYLCASSLGADSYNEQFFGPGTRLTVL.

The CDR3 loop reads CASFGVRYTF. Here the CDR3 DNA reads TGTGCCAGCTTCGGGGTCCGCTACACCTTC. The V and J genes are TRBV12-3 or TRBV12-4 and TRBJ1-2; D is unresolved. Trimming stripped 8 bases from V and 9 bases from J, with 10 bases between. This CDR3 comprises 10 residues.

V gene TRBV19 combines with J gene TRBJ1-6; perhaps TRBD1 as D (6 bases). Germline V lookup: CDR1 LNHDA, CDR2 SQIVND (reference sequence). The CDR3 length is 15 residues. Trimming removed 0 bases at V and 15 bases at J, with 18 bases between. CDR3 DNA sequence: TGTGCCAGTAGTATAGACGGGCACTCTGGGGGCGACCTCCACTTT. Its translation: CASSIDGHSGGDLHF.

The gene calls are TRBV24-1 and TRBJ2-1; 8 nucleotides agree with TRBD1. This CDR3 has 16 amino acids. V was clipped by 2 bases and J by 0 bases; unmatched bases: 2. The germline V gene has CDR1 KGHDR and CDR2 SFDVKD. For the CDR3, the DNA is TGTGCCACCAGTGATTCCGGACAGGGCTCCTACAATGAGCAGTTCTTC. Translating gives CATSDSGQGSYNEQFF.

The rearrangement uses TRBV6-5 and TRBJ2-7; tentative D call: TRBD2 (6 bases). Trimming left V 6 bases short and J 0 bases short, with 9 bases between. The CDR3 consists of 13 residues. Germline V CDR1 and CDR2: MNHEY, SVGAGI. The CDR3 region has the DNA TGTGCCAGCAGACAGACTAGCTCCTACGAGCAGTACTTC. Translation gives CASRQTSSYEQYF.

The rearrangement links TRBV5-6 to TRBJ2-1; the match to TRBD1 covers 11 bases. The CDR3 runs to 15 residues. CDR1 is SGHDT and CDR2 is YYEEEE in the germline V gene. J lost 5 bases, V lost 5 bases, and 6 bases had no gene match. Here the CDR3 reads CASRFGTGGNNEQFF. The CDR3 DNA sequence: TGTGCCAGCAGATTCGGGACAGGGGGAAACAATGAGCAGTTCTTC.

The chain employs TRBV30 and TRBJ1-2; no clear D. This CDR3 has 13 amino acids. In germline, CDR1 is GTSNPN, CDR2 SVGIG (reference sequence). V lost 3 bases and J lost 2, with 10 bases in between. The CDR3 loop is CAWSPEMNYGYTF. The CDR3 DNA sequence: TGTGCCTGGAGCCCCGAGATGAACTATGGCTACACCTTC.

J is TRBJ2-6 and V is TRBV7-3; D gene ambiguous. V lost 6 bases and J lost 3, with 12 bases in between. Germline V gene data show CDR1 as SGHTA and CDR2 as FQGTGA. CDR3 length: 15 residues. DNA of the CDR3: TGTGCCAGCAGTAGTAGTGGGCTTGGGGCCAACGTCCTGACTTTC. Its translation: CASSSSGLGANVLTF.

The genes are TRBV19 and TRBJ1-6; 7 bases line up with TRBD1. Germline-derived CDR1 and CDR2 are LNHDA and SQIVND (reference sequence). The V and J ends lost 4 bases and 13 bases, in that order; junction bases with no gene match: 7. The CDR3 has 13 amino acids. CDR3 sequence (DNA): TGTGCCAGTAGTACGGGACAGTTTCCCCCCCTCCACTTT. Translated: CASSTGQFPPLHF.

The chain joins TRBV27 to TRBJ1-2; D is uncertain. Per germline, CDR1 MNHEY and CDR2 SMNVEV (reference sequence). The CDR3 runs to 15 residues. V lost 1 base, J lost 5 bases, and 14 bases lay in between. The DNA of the CDR3 is TGTGCCAGCAGTTTATTTCCGAACGGGTGGTATGGCTACACCTTC. It is translated as CASSLFPNGWYGYTF.

The genes are TRBV3-1 (or the pseudogene TRBV3-2) and TRBJ1-2, with D possibly matching TRBD1 (6 bases). Germline loops: CDR1 LGHDT, CDR2 YNNKEL (reference sequence). Trimming took off 8 bases at V and 9 bases at J, with 25 bases between the two ends. The CDR3 loop spans 15 amino acids. DNA for the CDR3: TGTGCCAGCGAATCCTCGGGGAGGGGGGTTGCGCGCTACACCTTC. Residues: CASESSGRGVARYTF.

CDR3 coding DNA: TGCAGCGTTGTTGTGGGGCTAGCGGGAGTATCCCCCCCCGGCCGCTCCTACAATGAGCAGTTCTTC. As protein: CSVVVGLAGVSPPGRSYNEQFF. The genes are TRBV29-1 and TRBJ2-1; 10 nucleotides align to TRBD2. With 4 bases clipped from V and 0 bases from J, the junction kept 24 bases outside the gene matches. Germline CDR1 is SQVTM and CDR2 is ANQGSEA. The CDR3 runs 22 residues.

The chain employs TRBV7-2 and TRBJ1-6; D possibly corresponds to TRBD1 (5 bases). This CDR3 has 14 amino acids. V gave up 2 bases and J gave up 14 bases, with 16 bases separating them. The V gene's germline CDR1 is SGHTA and CDR2 FQGNSA. CDR3 DNA: TGTGCCAGCAGCTTAAAGGTCGGGCCGGGGGCCCTCCACTTT. Its protein is CASSLKVGPGALHF.